The 18 T cell receptor beta chains presented below share a single source sample, sequenced in a study of blood T cell repertoires in COVID-19. Clones were read by immunoSEQ multiplex PCR, and TCRdb kept only the in-frame ones, dropping some. The data contain 250,000 to 350,000 clones, 86% of them seen just once; the ten biggest clones take up about 9.4%. Sequenced: PBMCs or T cells enriched from blood (not recorded which). These receptor sequences come from a young woman who had recovered from COVID-19.

The rearrangement links TRBV10-1 to TRBJ2-2; TRBD1 might be the D (6 bases). Germline CDR1 reads WNHNN; CDR2 reads SYGVQD (reference sequence). The CDR3 is made up of 14 amino acids. V shed 5 bases and J shed 5 bases, with 12 bases lying between them. This CDR3 is CASSRDTTTGELFF. In DNA, the CDR3 is TGCGCCAGCAGTCGGGACACAACAACCGGGGAGCTGTTTTTT.

Only one count was recorded for this clone. The chain has TRBV18 and TRBJ1-3; 7 bases fit TRBD1. The J segment lost 0 bases and the V segment lost 4 bases, leaving 3 bases of the junction unmatched. Germline V gives CDR1 KGHSH, CDR2 LQKENI. The CDR3 loop spans 15 amino acids. The CDR3 coding sequence is TGTGCCAGCTCACTCGGGACAGCCTCTGGAAACACCATATATTTT. This sequence encodes CASSLGTASGNTIYF.

This chain joins TRBV2 and TRBJ1-1; 9 positions agree with TRBD1. Trimming cost V 6 bases and J 4 bases; bases outside gene matches: 6. The CDR3 covers 14 residues. Germline loops: CDR1 SNHLY, CDR2 FYNNEI. CDR3 nucleotides: TGTGCCAGCAGCTATGCGACAGGGGGCACTGAAGCTTTCTTT. Amino acids: CASSYATGGTEAFF. Complete variable domain (other parts from reference TRBV2 and TRBJ1-1): EPEVTQTPSHQVTQMGQEVILRCVPISNHLYFYWYRQILGQKVEFLVSFYNNEISEKSEIFDDQFSVERPDGSNFTLKIRSTKLEDSAMYFCASSYATGGTEAFFGQGTRLTVV.

This clone was counted once. The genes are TRBV12-3 or TRBV12-4 and TRBJ1-1; D remains unclear. V was pared by 6 bases and J by 7 bases, with 12 bases between. The CDR3 sequence is 12 residues long. This CDR3 is CASSLIGSEAFF. Here the CDR3 DNA reads TGTGCCAGCAGCCTAATTGGTAGTGAAGCTTTCTTT.

The chain couples TRBV3-1 (or the pseudogene TRBV3-2) to TRBJ2-2; possible D gene TRBD2, 7 bases. CDR3 length equals 19 residues. The V end was cut by 1 base, the J end by 4 bases, with 22 bases between. Germline lookup yields CDR1 LGHDT and CDR2 YNNKEL (reference sequence). The CDR3 sequence is CASSQGTRVGLGGTGELFF. CDR3 DNA sequence: TGTGCCAGCAGCCAAGGAACCAGGGTAGGACTAGGGGGCACCGGGGAGCTGTTTTTT.

The chain links TRBV19 to TRBJ2-2; D perhaps matches TRBD2 (6 bases). Deletions cut 5 bases from V and 0 bases from J, with 13 bases between. Germline assignment: CDR1 LNHDA and CDR2 SQIVND (reference sequence). CDR3 size: 16 residues. The CDR3, as DNA: TGTGCCAGTAGTTTAGGGGCGGGATCGAACACCGGGGAGCTGTTTTTT. It codes for CASSLGAGSNTGELFF.

This rearrangement joins TRBV2 to TRBJ1-2; possibly TRBD1 for D (6 bases). The CDR3 covers 15 residues. In germline, CDR1 is SNHLY, CDR2 FYNNEI. Trimming removed 6 bases from V and 5 bases from J, with 19 bases in between. The CDR3 DNA is TGTGCCAGCAGGCCCAATCCAGGGGCCGGGTATGGCTACACCTTC. Protein: CASRPNPGAGYGYTF.

This rearrangement joins TRBV4-1 to TRBJ1-4; 7 bases align to TRBD1. V dropped 4 bases and J dropped 3; count of bases not matched to a gene: 14. CDR3 length equals 18 residues. Germline V gene sequence: CDR1 MGHRA, CDR2 YSYEKL. The chain's CDR3 is CASSRTPGQSLPNEKLFF. For the CDR3, the DNA is TGCGCCAGCAGCCGAACACCGGGACAGTCGTTACCTAATGAAAAACTGTTTTTT.

The sample holds one count of this clone. The chain uses TRBV6-5 and TRBJ2-3, with a possible D match to TRBD1 (6 bases). V gave up 7 bases and J gave up 2 bases, with 13 bases separating them. Germline CDR1 MNHEY, CDR2 SVGAGI. The CDR3 spans 14 residues. CDR3 region: CASKTTGLTDTQYF. The CDR3 DNA follows: TGTGCCAGCAAGACTACAGGGCTCACAGATACGCAGTATTTT.

The chain joins TRBV2 to TRBJ1-6; D possibly corresponds to TRBD1 (5 bases). Germline CDR1 is SNHLY and CDR2 is FYNNEI. The CDR3 extends over 14 amino acids. V was pared by 7 bases and J by 8 bases, with 15 bases between. The CDR3: CASTAPGFDSPLHF. In DNA, the CDR3 is TGTGCCAGCACCGCTCCAGGGTTTGATTCACCCCTCCACTTT.

The J gene is TRBJ2-1, the V gene TRBV5-1; 11 bases are a match to TRBD2. The V gene's germline CDR1 is SGHRS and CDR2 YFSETQ. This CDR3 is built from 17 residues. Losses at the gene ends were 3 bases for V and 6 bases for J; bases not matched to a gene: 11. The CDR3 DNA sequence: TGCGCCAGCAGCTCCGTAGACACTAGCGGGAGCGCCAATGAGCAGTTCTTC. Protein product: CASSSVDTSGSANEQFF.

The chain carries TRBV3-1 (or the pseudogene TRBV3-2) and TRBJ2-1; 12 nucleotides match TRBD1. V dropped 4 bases and J dropped 5; count of bases not matched to a gene: 12. The CDR3 has 18 amino acids. Germline V gives CDR1 LGHDT, CDR2 YNNKEL (reference sequence). This CDR3 reads CASSPYGRGQGADNEQFF. CDR3 DNA sequence: TGTGCCAGCAGCCCCTATGGGAGGGGACAGGGGGCGGACAATGAGCAGTTCTTC.

The chain is built from TRBV5-1 and TRBJ2-1; weak D call: TRBD1 (5 bases). This CDR3 comprises 16 residues. The V gene lost 3 bases and the J gene lost 4 bases, with 17 bases spanning the gap. Per the germline V gene, CDR1 is SGHRS and CDR2 is YFSETQ. CDR3 sequence reads: CASSSAQGIYYNEQFF. CDR3 coding DNA: TGCGCCAGCAGCTCTGCGCAGGGAATTTATTACAATGAGCAGTTCTTC. Full variable domain (rest looked up from reference TRBV5-1 and TRBJ2-1): KAGVTQTPRYLIKTRGQQVTLSCSPISGHRSVSWYQQTPGQGLQFLFEYFSETQRNKGNFPGRFSGRQFSNSRSEMNVSTLELGDSALYLCASSSAQGIYYNEQFFGPGTRLTVL.

Here the CDR3 DNA reads TGTGCCAGCAGTTCACTGGCAGGCCGATCCTCCTACGAGCAGTACTTC. Protein sequence: CASSSLAGRSSYEQYF. The genes are TRBV5-5 and TRBJ2-7; unclear D gene. Trimming pared 5 bases from V and 0 bases from J, leaving 18 bases between. Per the germline V gene, CDR1 is SGHKS and CDR2 is YYEKEE (reference sequence). The CDR3 consists of 16 residues.

The chain couples TRBV2 to TRBJ1-3, with 8 bases matching TRBD1. CDR1 SNHLY and CDR2 FYNNEI come from the germline V gene. Germline trimming cut 5 bases from V and 3 bases from J; bases unmatched to any gene: 3. The CDR3 sequence is 14 residues long. In DNA form, the CDR3 reads TGTGCCAGCAGTCCGACAGGGGATGGAAACACCATATATTTT. Its protein product is CASSPTGDGNTIYF.

J is TRBJ1-1 and V is TRBV3-1 (or the pseudogene TRBV3-2); D remains ambiguous. Germline V lookup: CDR1 LGHDT, CDR2 YNNKEL (reference sequence). This CDR3 has 13 amino acids. Deletions cut 2 bases from V and 3 bases from J, with 7 bases between. DNA for the CDR3: TGTGCCAGCAGCCAATCAGAAGACACTGAAGCTTTCTTT. Its protein product is CASSQSEDTEAFF.

In this sample, this clone turned up once. The V call is TRBV19, the J call TRBJ2-2; 7 nucleotides agree with TRBD1. The CDR3 is 14 residues long. V lost 6 bases and J lost 3; bases outside the gene matches: 4. Germline values: CDR1 LNHDA, CDR2 SQIVND (reference sequence). CDR3 in DNA: TGTGCCAGTAGCCGGGACAGATACACCGGGGAGCTGTTTTTT. It yields the protein CASSRDRYTGELFF. The whole variable domain, filled in from reference TRBV19 and TRBJ2-2, reads DGGITQSPKYLFRKEGQNVTLSCEQNLNHDAMYWYRQDPGQGLRLIYYSQIVNDFQKGDIAEGYSVSREKKESFPLTVTSAQKNPTAFYLCASSRDRYTGELFFGEGSRLTVL.

V and J are TRBV27 and TRBJ2-1, with TRBD1 identical over 8 bases. Germline V gene sequence: CDR1 MNHEY, CDR2 SMNVEV (reference sequence). The CDR3 consists of 13 residues. V lost 7 bases and J lost 3; bases outside the gene matches: 2. CDR3 DNA: TGTGCCAGCAAAGGACAGGGCTACAATGAGCAGTTCTTC. Translated, it gives CASKGQGYNEQFF.